These 21 T cell receptor beta chains originate from one sample sequenced in a study of cytomegalovirus exposure and HLA in healthy donors. This PCR relied on a set of 60 Vbeta primers and 13 Jbeta primers. Using immunoSEQ multiplex PCR, the repertoire was profiled, and TCRdb retains in-frame clones only, with some absent. This sample has around 120,000 clones, with about 81% found just once. The specimen was PBMCs. These receptors were obtained from a woman in her thirties or forties in good health and CMV-seropositive.

This clone showed up just once. This rearrangement joins TRBV30 to TRBJ1-2, with no clear D. Looked up from germline, CDR1 is GTSNPN and CDR2 is SVGIG (reference sequence). The CDR3 spans 14 residues. V lost 0 bases, J lost 9 bases, and 17 bases lay in between. The CDR3 DNA reads TGTGCCTGGAGTGTACTAAGGACCCTCGGGAGCTACACCTTC. Amino acid sequence: CAWSVLRTLGSYTF.

The chain links TRBV21-1 to TRBJ2-1; the table assigns TRBD2, which was not confirmed against the DNA. TRBV21-1 is marked as a pseudogene. The CDR3 runs to 17 residues. CDR3 coding DNA: TGTGCCAGCAGCAAAGGGCTAGCGGGGAGGCCTTACAATGAGCAGTTCTTC. As protein: CASSKGLAGRPYNEQFF.

This rearrangement joins TRBV9 to TRBJ2-1; D uncertain. The germline gives CDR1 SGDLS, CDR2 YYNGEE. This CDR3 contains 14 residues. Trimming stripped 2 bases from V and 1 base from J, with 7 bases between. CDR3 nucleotides: TGTGCCAGCAGCGTCTACGGGTCCTACAATGAGCAGTTCTTC. This codes for CASSVYGSYNEQFF.

The CDR3: CASSLGDGRRTDTQYF. CDR3 DNA: TGTGCCAGCAGCTTAGGGGACGGGAGAAGGACAGATACGCAGTATTTT. The rearrangement links TRBV7-8 to TRBJ2-3; tentatively, D is TRBD2 (6 bases). This CDR3 comprises 16 residues. V dropped 1 base and J dropped 3 bases, with 14 bases sitting between them. The germline V gene encodes CDR1 SGHVS and CDR2 FQNEAQ.

This chain connects TRBV7-9 to TRBJ1-1; D is perhaps TRBD1 (6 bases). CDR3 length: 13 amino acids. V lost 9 bases and J lost 3, with 14 bases in between. CDR1 is SEHNR, CDR2 FQNEAQ, per germline (reference sequence). The CDR3 here is CASKEGGHTEAFF. CDR3 bases: TGTGCCAGTAAGGAAGGGGGACACACTGAAGCTTTCTTT. Using reference TRBV7-9 and TRBJ1-1 for the parts outside the CDR3, the full variable domain is DTGVSQNPRHKITKRGQNVTFRCDPISEHNRLYWYRQTLGQGPEFLTYFQNEAQLEKSRLLSDRFSAERPKGSFSTLEIQRTEQGDSAMYLCASKEGGHTEAFFGQGTRLTVV.

The chain couples TRBV11-2 to TRBJ1-1; no definite D call. The CDR3 extends over 13 amino acids. Trimming took 1 base from V and 4 from J, leaving 7 bases between them. Germline V gene data show CDR1 as SGHAT and CDR2 as FQNNGV. The CDR3 here is CASSLGEGTEAFF. Written as DNA, the CDR3 is TGTGCCAGCAGCTTAGGGGAGGGCACTGAAGCTTTCTTT.

V is TRBV27 and J is TRBJ1-2; the match to TRBD1 covers 10 bases. CDR1 is MNHEY and CDR2 is SMNVEV in the germline V gene (reference sequence). The ends lost 6 bases at V and 4 bases at J; junction bases unmatched: 8. The CDR3 runs 15 residues. For the CDR3, the DNA is TGTGCCAGCAGAGAGACAGGGGGCGCTTTCTATGGCTACACCTTC. Its translation is CASRETGGAFYGYTF.

The CDR3: CASSLGTSGGASKTQYF. The CDR3 nucleotides are TGTGCCAGCAGCCTCGGGACTAGCGGGGGGGCTTCAAAGACCCAGTACTTC. This chain uses TRBV11-2 with TRBJ2-5, with 16 bases that match TRBD2. The CDR3 sequence is 17 residues long. CDR1 and CDR2 from the germline V gene are SGHAT and FQNNGV. Trimming removed 5 bases from V and 6 bases from J; junction bases left unmatched: 9.

The chain is built from TRBV2 and TRBJ2-7, with 8 bases that match TRBD2. V was clipped by 3 bases and J by 2 bases; unmatched bases: 3. The germline V gene has CDR1 SNHLY and CDR2 FYNNEI. CDR3 length equals 14 residues. CDR3 protein: CASSETSEPYEQYF. CDR3 DNA sequence: TGTGCCAGCAGTGAGACTAGCGAGCCCTACGAGCAGTACTTC.

V gene TRBV28 combines with J gene TRBJ1-2; D remains ambiguous. The germline V gene encodes CDR1 MDHEN and CDR2 SYDVKM. V was shortened by 4 bases and J by 8 bases, with 14 bases between the two germline ends. This CDR3 is 13 amino acids long. Here the CDR3 reads CASSSLDPGGYTF. The CDR3 DNA follows: TGTGCCAGCAGTTCCCTGGACCCGGGGGGCTACACCTTC.

This clone was detected only a few times. The chain uses TRBV5-1 and TRBJ1-1; a weak D match, TRBD1 (6 bases). The germline gives CDR1 SGHRS, CDR2 YFSETQ. Trimming shortened V by 2 bases and J by 11 bases, and 19 bases separated the two germline ends. The length of the CDR3 is 14 residues. The CDR3 here is CASSLGTPSTLAFF. The CDR3 nucleotides are TGCGCCAGCAGCTTAGGGACACCGTCAACGTTGGCTTTCTTT.

The chain links TRBV19 to TRBJ1-5; 8 nucleotides line up with TRBD1. Germline CDR1 LNHDA, CDR2 SQIVND (reference sequence). V gave up 8 bases and J gave up 8 bases; unmatched junction bases: 5. The CDR3 consists of 12 residues. CDR3 sequence reads: CASRTGLEPQHF. Written as DNA, the CDR3 is TGTGCCAGTCGGACAGGGCTGGAGCCCCAGCATTTT.

The genes are TRBV2 and TRBJ2-1; 7 bases align to TRBD1. The V gene end was trimmed by 6 bases and the J gene end by 4 bases; junction bases not matched to a gene: 9. The CDR3 totals 15 residues. Per germline, CDR1 SNHLY and CDR2 FYNNEI. CDR3: CASRAVGTAYNEQFF. For the CDR3, the DNA is TGTGCCAGCAGAGCCGTCGGGACAGCGTACAATGAGCAGTTCTTC.

This sequence joins TRBV7-9 and TRBJ2-7; 8 bases agree with TRBD1. The germline V gene encodes CDR1 SEHNR and CDR2 FQNEAQ (reference sequence). V was pared by 1 base and J by 3 bases, with 5 bases of the junction left unmatched. The CDR3 is 15 amino acids. CDR3 sequence (DNA): TGTGCCAGCAGCTTAGTGGGCAGGGGGCACTACGAGCAGTACTTC. Protein product: CASSLVGRGHYEQYF.

V is TRBV10-3 and J is TRBJ2-7, with D possibly matching TRBD1 (6 bases). V was clipped by 6 bases and J by 9 bases, with 15 bases between them. Per the germline V gene, CDR1 is ENHRY and CDR2 is SYGVKD. The CDR3 length is 12 residues. CDR3 amino acids: CAISRTDEGQYF. The CDR3, as DNA: TGTGCCATCAGCCGGACAGATGAAGGGCAGTACTTC.

The CDR3 region has the DNA TGCAGCGTTGTAGAAGGGGTTAGCTCCTACAATGAGCAGTTCTTC. It translates to CSVVEGVSSYNEQFF. The chain recombines TRBV29-1 with TRBJ2-1; D is perhaps TRBD1 (5 bases). The CDR3 is made up of 15 amino acids. The germline gives CDR1 SQVTM, CDR2 ANQGSEA. V lost 4 bases and J 0 bases, leaving 13 bases between the germline ends.

The chain is built from TRBV9 and TRBJ2-3; TRBD1 agrees at 7 bases. Unmatched junction bases numbered 8, after V lost 4 bases and J lost 3 bases. Germline CDR1 is SGDLS and CDR2 is YYNGEE. This CDR3 has 15 amino acids. CDR3 residues: CASSNRGGWTDTQYF. CDR3 nucleotides: TGTGCCAGCAGCAATAGAGGGGGCTGGACAGATACGCAGTATTTT.

The chain carries TRBV7-2 and TRBJ2-2; TRBD2 agrees at 10 bases. Germline values: CDR1 SGHTA, CDR2 FQGNSA. The CDR3 is made up of 16 amino acids. V shed 2 bases, J shed 2 bases, and the junction held 2 bases outside the gene matches. CDR3 loop: CASSLLAGDNTGELFF. As DNA, the CDR3 is TGTGCCAGCAGCTTACTAGCGGGAGATAACACCGGGGAGCTGTTTTTT. Variable domain in full (rest from reference TRBV7-2 and TRBJ2-2): GAGVSQSPSNKVTEKGKDVELRCDPISGHTALYWYRQSLGQGLEFLIYFQGNSAPDKSGLPSDRFSAERTGGSVSTLTIQRTQQEDSAVYLCASSLLAGDNTGELFFGEGSRLTVL.

The chain combines TRBV28 with TRBJ2-3, with D hard to call. CDR1 MDHEN and CDR2 SYDVKM come from the germline V gene. V was trimmed by 5 bases and J by 6 bases, leaving 18 bases between them. CDR3 size: 15 residues. The CDR3, as DNA: TGTGCCAGCAGTCTTATGGGCCCGACATCGGATACGCAGTATTTT. Its translation is CASSLMGPTSDTQYF.

The chain joins TRBV5-1 to TRBJ1-1; 7 bases are shared with TRBD1. After removal of 4 bases from V and 0 bases from J, the junction contained 9 bases not matched to a gene. CDR3 length equals 16 residues. Per the germline V gene, CDR1 is SGHRS and CDR2 is YFSETQ. Here the CDR3 DNA reads TGCGCCAGCAGCAGGGACAGCCGGGTAATGAACACTGAAGCTTTCTTT. It yields the protein CASSRDSRVMNTEAFF.

The J gene is TRBJ2-3, the V gene TRBV9; 8 nucleotides match TRBD1. Per germline, CDR1 SGDLS and CDR2 YYNGEE. This CDR3 has 13 amino acids. V trimming: 8 bases; J trimming: 3 bases; junction bases outside the gene matches: 5. In DNA form, the CDR3 reads TGTGCCAGTTGGGACAGGATTACAGATACGCAGTATTTT. Translation gives CASWDRITDTQYF.